This TCR beta chain appears in the sequencing data of a study of T cell responses to AZD1222 COVID-19 vaccine. The V segment lost 0 bases and the J segment 6 bases; nucleotides outside the gene matches: 4. This CDR3 has 14 residues. Germline CDR1 LGHNA, CDR2 YSLEER. Study-level points and caveats: Clonal diversity was possibly underestimated, and white British individuals and females predominated among donors.

Recipients boosted at about 4 weeks or about 12 weeks are pooled. Assay: immunoSEQ multiplex PCR; the TCRdb copy retains only in-frame clones and omits some. The profile shows just under 150,000 clones, around nine tenths of them singletons. Notes on this clone: Its antigen is not known.

The sequence came from an adult who received the AZD1222 COVID-19 vaccine. This chain links TRBV4-3 with TRBJ2-7; 8 nucleotides line up with TRBD1. Sequencing was performed on peripheral blood, taken 28 days after the second AZD1222 dose. DNA of the CDR3: TGCGCCAGCAGCCAAGACAGGGGGCAGGGCGAGCAGTACTTC. Translated: CASSQDRGQGEQYF.